This TCR beta chain appears in the sequencing data of a study of blood T cell repertoires in COVID-19. On the study more broadly: COVID-19 samples from acute and convalescent phases originated in the United States, Italy and Spain. PBMCs, B-cell-depleted T cells, or T cells were the source of the cDNA or gDNA that made up the material.

Trimming at V came to 3 bases and at J to 0 bases, leaving 10 bases not matched to a gene. Germline loops: CDR1 SGHVS, CDR2 FQNEAQ. CDR3 length equals 17 residues. Sequencing used immunoSEQ multiplex PCR; TCRdb keeps in-frame clones, though not all of them. The sample consists of tens of thousands of clones, 70% to 80% of them appearing once. Sequenced: peripheral blood. This receptor was identified in a human donor in a cohort sampled during active COVID-19. The rearrangement joins TRBV7-8 to TRBJ2-7, with TRBD1 matching over 8 bases. CDR3 sequence (DNA): TGTGCCAGCAGCTTCTTCCCGAGACAGGGGTCCTCCTACGAGCAGTACTTC. Protein sequence: CASSFFPRQGSSYEQYF.